This entry concerns a single T cell receptor (beta chain). In the source study's methods: Amplifying reference gene primers gave estimates of nucleated cell counts. The method was immunoSEQ multiplex PCR; TCRdb's version includes in-frame clones alone and lacks a portion of them. V and J calls and clone size follow that table, whereas D and trimming were derived from the DNA. The sample holds some 270,000 clones, roughly 84% seen once. This specimen belongs to a study of blood T cell repertoires in COVID-19. Across the study: Acute and convalescent COVID-19 samples came from the United States, Italy and Spain. In each case, the material was cDNA or gDNA derived from T cells, B-cell-depleted T cells, or PBMCs.

Participant reports of clinical history set cohort assignment. This CDR3 has 16 amino acids. V dropped 3 bases and J dropped 1; count of bases not matched to a gene: 2. CDR1 and CDR2 (germline): KGHDR, SFDVKD. The clonotype originates from a man aged 50 to 59 who had recovered from COVID-19. The sequenced sample was PBMCs or T cells enriched from blood (not recorded which). The chain uses TRBV24-1 and TRBJ2-2; TRBD1 agrees at 9 bases. CDR3 sequence (DNA): TGTGCCACCAGTGATGCGGGACAGGGGAACACCGGGGAGCTGTTTTTT. It is translated as CATSDAGQGNTGELFF.